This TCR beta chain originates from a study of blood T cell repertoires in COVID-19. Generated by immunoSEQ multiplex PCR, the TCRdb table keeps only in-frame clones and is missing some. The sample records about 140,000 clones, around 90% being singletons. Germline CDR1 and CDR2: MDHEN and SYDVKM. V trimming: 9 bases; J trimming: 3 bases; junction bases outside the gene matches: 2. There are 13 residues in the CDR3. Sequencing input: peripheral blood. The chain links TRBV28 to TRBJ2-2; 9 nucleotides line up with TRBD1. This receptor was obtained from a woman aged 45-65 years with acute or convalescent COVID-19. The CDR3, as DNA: TGTGCCAGTACAGGGGGCGACACCGGGGAGCTGTTTTTT. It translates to CASTGGDTGELFF.